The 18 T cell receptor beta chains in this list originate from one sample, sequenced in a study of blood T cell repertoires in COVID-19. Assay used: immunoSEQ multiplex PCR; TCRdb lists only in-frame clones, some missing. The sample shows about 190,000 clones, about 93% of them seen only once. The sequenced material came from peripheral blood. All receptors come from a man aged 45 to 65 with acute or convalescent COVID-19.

The CDR3 nucleotides read TGTGCCAGCAGCTCGGGAGTGGCCGGGTATGGCTACACCTTC. As protein: CASSSGVAGYGYTF. The gene calls are TRBV5-4 and TRBJ1-2; D uncertain. Germline CDR1 is SGHNT and CDR2 is YYREEE (reference sequence). The CDR3 consists of 14 residues. V lost 3 bases, J lost 5 bases, and 14 bases lay in between.

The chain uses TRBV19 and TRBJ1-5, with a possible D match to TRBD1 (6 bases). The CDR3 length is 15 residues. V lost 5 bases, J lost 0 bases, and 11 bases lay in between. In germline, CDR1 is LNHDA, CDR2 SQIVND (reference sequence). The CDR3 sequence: CASSARTASNQPQHF. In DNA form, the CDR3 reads TGTGCCAGTAGTGCTAGGACAGCTAGCAATCAGCCCCAGCATTTT.

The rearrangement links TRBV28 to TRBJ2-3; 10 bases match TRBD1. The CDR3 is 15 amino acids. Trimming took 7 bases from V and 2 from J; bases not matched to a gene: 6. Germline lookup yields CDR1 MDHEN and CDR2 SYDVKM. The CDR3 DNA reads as TGTGCCAGCACCTCGGGACAGGGGACCACAGATACGCAGTATTTT. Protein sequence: CASTSGQGTTDTQYF.

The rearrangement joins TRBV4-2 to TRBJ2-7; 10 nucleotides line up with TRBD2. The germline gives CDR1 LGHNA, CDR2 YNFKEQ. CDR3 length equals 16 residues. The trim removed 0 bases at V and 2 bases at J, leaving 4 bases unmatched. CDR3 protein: CASSQELSGRAYEQYF. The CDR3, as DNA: TGTGCCAGCAGCCAAGAGCTGAGCGGGAGGGCCTACGAGCAGTACTTC.

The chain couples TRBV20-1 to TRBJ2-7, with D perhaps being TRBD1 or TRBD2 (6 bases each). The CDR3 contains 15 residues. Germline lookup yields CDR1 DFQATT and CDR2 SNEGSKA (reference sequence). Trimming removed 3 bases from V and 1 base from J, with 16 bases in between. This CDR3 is CSASGGRTHSYEQYF. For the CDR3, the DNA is TGCAGTGCTAGTGGGGGGCGCACCCATTCCTACGAGCAGTACTTC.

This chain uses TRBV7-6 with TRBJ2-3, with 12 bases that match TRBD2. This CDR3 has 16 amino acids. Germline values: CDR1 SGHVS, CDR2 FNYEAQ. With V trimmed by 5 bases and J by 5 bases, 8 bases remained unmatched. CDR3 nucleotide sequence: TGTGCCAGCAGCCTACGTCTAGCGGGAGGGTTAGATACGCAGTATTTT. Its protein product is CASSLRLAGGLDTQYF.

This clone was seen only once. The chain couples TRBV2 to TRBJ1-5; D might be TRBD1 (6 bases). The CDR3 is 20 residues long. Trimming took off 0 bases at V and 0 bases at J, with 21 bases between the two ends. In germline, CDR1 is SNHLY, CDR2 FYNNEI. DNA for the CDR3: TGTGCCAGCAGTGAAGCGCTTCAGGGGCGCTGGGAAGTTAGCAATCAGCCCCAGCATTTT. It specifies CASSEALQGRWEVSNQPQHF.

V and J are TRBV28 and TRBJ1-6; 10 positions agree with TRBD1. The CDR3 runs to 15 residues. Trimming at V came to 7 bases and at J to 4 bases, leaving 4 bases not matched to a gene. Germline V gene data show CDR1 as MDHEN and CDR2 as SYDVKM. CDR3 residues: CASTPGQGYNSPLHF. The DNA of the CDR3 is TGTGCCAGCACCCCGGGACAGGGGTATAATTCACCCCTCCACTTT. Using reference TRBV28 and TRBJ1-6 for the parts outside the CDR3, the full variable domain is DVKVTQSSRYLVKRTGEKVFLECVQDMDHENMFWYRQDPGLGLRLIYFSYDVKMKEKGDIPEGYSVSREKKERFSLILESASTNQTSMYLCASTPGQGYNSPLHFGNGTRLTVT.

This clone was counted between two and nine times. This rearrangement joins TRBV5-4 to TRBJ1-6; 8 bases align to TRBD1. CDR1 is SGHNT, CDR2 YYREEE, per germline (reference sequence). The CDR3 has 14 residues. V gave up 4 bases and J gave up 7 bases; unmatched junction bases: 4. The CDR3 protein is CASSQGQGNSPLHF. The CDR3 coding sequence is TGTGCCAGCAGCCAAGGACAGGGAAATTCACCCCTCCACTTT.

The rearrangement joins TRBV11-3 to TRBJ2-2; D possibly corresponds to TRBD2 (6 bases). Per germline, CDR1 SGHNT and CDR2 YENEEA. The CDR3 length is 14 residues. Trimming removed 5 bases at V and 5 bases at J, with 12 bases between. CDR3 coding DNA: TGTGCCAGCAGCCCCCCGGGGAGGACCGGGGAGCTGTTTTTT. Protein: CASSPPGRTGELFF.

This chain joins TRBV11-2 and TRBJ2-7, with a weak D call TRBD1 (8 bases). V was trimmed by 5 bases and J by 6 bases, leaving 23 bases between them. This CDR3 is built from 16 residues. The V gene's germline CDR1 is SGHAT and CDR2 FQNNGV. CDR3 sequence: CASSKLRGRTSSEQYF. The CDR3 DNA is TGTGCCAGCAGCAAACTCAGGGGGCGGACTAGTTCCGAGCAGTACTTC.

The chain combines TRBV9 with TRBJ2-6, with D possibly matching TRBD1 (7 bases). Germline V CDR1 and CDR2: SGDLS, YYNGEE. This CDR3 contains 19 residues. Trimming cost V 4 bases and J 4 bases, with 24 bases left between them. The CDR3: CASSHSRGDSKAGANVLTF. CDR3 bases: TGTGCCAGCAGCCACTCCAGGGGGGACAGTAAGGCAGGGGCCAACGTCCTGACTTTC.

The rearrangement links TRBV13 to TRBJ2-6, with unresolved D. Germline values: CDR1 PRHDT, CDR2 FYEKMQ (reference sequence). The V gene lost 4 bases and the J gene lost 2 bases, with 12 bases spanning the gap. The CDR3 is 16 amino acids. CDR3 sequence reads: CASSYNQRPGANVLTF. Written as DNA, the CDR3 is TGTGCCAGCAGCTACAACCAACGCCCTGGGGCCAACGTCCTGACTTTC.

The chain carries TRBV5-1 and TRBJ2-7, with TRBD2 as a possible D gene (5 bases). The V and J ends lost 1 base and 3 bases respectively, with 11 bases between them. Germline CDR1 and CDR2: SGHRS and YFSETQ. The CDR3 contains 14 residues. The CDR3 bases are TGCGCCAGCAGCTTGAGATCACGGGACTACGAGCAGTACTTC. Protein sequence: CASSLRSRDYEQYF.

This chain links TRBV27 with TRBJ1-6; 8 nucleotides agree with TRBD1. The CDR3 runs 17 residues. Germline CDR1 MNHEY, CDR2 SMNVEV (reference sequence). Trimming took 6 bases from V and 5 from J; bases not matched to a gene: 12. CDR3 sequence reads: CASSDRGSSRNNSPLHF. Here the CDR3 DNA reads TGTGCCAGCAGCGACAGGGGATCGAGCCGGAATAATTCACCCCTCCACTTT.

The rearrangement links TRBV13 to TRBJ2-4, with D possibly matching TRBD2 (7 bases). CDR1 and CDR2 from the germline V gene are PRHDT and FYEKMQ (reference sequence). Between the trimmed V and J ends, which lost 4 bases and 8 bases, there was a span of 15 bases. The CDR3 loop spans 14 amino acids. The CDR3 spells CASSSGLGGDIQYF. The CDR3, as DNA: TGTGCCAGCAGCTCTGGACTAGGGGGGGACATTCAGTACTTC.

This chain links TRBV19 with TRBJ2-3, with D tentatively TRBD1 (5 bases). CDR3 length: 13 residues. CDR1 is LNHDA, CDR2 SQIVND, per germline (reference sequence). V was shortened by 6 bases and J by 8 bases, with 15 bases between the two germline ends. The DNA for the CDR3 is TGTGCCAGTAGCGGCCCTACAGGTGGTACGCAGTATTTT. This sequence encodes CASSGPTGGTQYF.

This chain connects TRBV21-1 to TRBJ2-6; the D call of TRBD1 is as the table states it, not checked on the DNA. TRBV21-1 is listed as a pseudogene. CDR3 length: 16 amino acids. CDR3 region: CASGRQACSGANVLTF. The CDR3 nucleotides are TGTGCCAGCGGAAGACAGGCCTGCTCTGGGGCCAACGTCCTGACTTTC.